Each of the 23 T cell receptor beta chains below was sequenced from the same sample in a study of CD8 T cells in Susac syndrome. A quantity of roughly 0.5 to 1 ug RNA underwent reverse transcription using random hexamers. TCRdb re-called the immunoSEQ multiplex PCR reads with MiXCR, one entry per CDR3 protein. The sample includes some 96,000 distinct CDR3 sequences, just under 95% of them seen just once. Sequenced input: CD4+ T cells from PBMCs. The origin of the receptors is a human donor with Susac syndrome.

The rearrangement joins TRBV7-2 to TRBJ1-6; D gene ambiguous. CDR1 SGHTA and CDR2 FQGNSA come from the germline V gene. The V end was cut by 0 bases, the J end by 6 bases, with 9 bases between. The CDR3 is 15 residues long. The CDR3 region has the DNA TGTGCCAGCAGCTTAGCGTCCAAGGTTAATTCACCCCTCCACTTT. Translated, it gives CASSLASKVNSPLHF.

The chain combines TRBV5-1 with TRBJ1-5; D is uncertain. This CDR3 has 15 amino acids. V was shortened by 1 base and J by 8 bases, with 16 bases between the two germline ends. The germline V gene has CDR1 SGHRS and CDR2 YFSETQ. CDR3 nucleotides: TGCGCCAGCAGCTTGACGGACCCGGGTAAGGAGCCCCAGCATTTT. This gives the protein CASSLTDPGKEPQHF.

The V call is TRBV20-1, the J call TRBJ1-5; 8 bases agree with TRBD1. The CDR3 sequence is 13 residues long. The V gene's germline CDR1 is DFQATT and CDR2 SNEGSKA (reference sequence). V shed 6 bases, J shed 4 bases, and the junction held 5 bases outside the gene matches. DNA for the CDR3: TGCAGTGCCCGCAGGGGGCATAATCAGCCCCAGCATTTT. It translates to CSARRGHNQPQHF.

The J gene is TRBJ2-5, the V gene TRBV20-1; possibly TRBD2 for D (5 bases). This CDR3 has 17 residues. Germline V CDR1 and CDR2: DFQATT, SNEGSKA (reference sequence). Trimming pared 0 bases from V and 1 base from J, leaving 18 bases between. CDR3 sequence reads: CSARDFVGSMFQETQYF. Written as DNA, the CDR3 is TGCAGTGCTAGAGATTTCGTAGGGAGTATGTTCCAAGAGACCCAGTACTTC.

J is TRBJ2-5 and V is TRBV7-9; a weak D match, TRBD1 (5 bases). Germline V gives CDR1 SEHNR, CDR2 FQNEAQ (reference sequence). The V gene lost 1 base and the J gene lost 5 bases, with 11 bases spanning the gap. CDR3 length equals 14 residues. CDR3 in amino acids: CASSLEGAGETQYF. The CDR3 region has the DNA TGTGCCAGCAGCTTAGAAGGGGCCGGGGAGACCCAGTACTTC.

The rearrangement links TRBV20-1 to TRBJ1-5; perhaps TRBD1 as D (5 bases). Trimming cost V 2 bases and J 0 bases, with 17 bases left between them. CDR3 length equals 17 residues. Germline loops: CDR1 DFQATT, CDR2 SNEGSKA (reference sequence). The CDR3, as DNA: TGCAGTGCTAGACCTCCGGGACCTGTCCTTAGCAATCAGCCCCAGCATTTT. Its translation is CSARPPGPVLSNQPQHF.

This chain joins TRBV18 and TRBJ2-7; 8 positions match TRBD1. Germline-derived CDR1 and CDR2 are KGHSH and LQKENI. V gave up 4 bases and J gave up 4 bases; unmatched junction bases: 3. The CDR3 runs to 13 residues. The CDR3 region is CASSLTGEYEQYF. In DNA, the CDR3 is TGTGCCAGCTCACTGACAGGGGAGTACGAGCAGTACTTC.

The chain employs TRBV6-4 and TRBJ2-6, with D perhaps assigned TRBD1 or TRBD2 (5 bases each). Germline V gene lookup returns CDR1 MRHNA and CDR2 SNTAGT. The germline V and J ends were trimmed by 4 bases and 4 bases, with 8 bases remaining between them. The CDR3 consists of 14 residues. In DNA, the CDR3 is TGTGCCAGCAGTGTAGGGACCGGGGCCAACGTCCTGACTTTC. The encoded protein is CASSVGTGANVLTF.

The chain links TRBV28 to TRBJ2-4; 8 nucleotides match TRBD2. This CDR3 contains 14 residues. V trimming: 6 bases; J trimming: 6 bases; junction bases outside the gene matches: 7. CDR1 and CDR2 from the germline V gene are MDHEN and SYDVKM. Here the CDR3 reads CASSRGGGGNIQYF. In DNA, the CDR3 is TGTGCCAGCAGCCGGGGGGGAGGTGGAAACATTCAGTACTTC.

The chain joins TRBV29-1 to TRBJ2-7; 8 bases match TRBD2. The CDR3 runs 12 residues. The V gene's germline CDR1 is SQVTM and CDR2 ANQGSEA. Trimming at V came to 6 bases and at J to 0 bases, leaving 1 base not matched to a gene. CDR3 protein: CSVGTSSYEQYF. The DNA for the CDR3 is TGCAGCGTGGGGACTAGCTCCTACGAGCAGTACTTC.

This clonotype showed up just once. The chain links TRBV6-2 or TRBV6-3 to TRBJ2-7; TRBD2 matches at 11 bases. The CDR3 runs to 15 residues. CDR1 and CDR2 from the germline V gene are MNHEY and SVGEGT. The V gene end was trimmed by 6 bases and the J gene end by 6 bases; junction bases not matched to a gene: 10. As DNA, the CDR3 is TGTGCCAGCAGATCCCCGGGACTAGCGGCCTCCGAGCAGTACTTC. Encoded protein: CASRSPGLAASEQYF.

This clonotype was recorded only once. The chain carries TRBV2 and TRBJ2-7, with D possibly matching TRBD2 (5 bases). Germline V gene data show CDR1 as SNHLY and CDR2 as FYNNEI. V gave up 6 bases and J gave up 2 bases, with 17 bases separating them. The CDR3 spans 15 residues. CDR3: CASRRNGDVTYEQYF. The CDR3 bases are TGTGCCAGCAGGAGGAACGGGGATGTAACCTACGAGCAGTACTTC.

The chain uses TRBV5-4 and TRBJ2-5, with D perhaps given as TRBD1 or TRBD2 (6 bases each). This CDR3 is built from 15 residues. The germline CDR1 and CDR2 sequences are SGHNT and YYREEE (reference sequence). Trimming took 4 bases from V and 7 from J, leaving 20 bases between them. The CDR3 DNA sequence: TGTGCCAGCAGCCCCGAGGGGGGCCCGTCCGGGACCCAGTACTTC. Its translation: CASSPEGGPSGTQYF.

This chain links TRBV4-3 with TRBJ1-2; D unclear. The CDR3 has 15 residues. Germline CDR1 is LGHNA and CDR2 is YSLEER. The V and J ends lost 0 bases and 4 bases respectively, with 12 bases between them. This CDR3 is CASSQDWRSSYGYTF. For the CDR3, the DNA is TGCGCCAGCAGCCAAGATTGGAGATCCAGCTATGGCTACACCTTC.

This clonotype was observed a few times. DNA of the CDR3: TGCAGTGCTCGGACAGGAGCTAATTCACCCCTCCACTTT. The encoded protein is CSARTGANSPLHF. V and J are TRBV20-1 and TRBJ1-6; TRBD1 agrees at 7 bases. The CDR3 is made up of 13 amino acids. Germline loops: CDR1 DFQATT, CDR2 SNEGSKA (reference sequence). After removal of 5 bases from V and 6 bases from J, the junction contained 4 bases not matched to a gene.

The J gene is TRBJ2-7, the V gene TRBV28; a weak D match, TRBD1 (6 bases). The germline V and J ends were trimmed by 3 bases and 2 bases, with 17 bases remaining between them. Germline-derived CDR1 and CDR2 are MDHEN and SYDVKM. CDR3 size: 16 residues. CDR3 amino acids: CASSFPTRDTTYEQYF. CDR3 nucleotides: TGTGCCAGCAGTTTCCCAACAAGGGACACCACCTACGAGCAGTACTTC. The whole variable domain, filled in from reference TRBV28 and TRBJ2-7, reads DVKVTQSSRYLVKRTGEKVFLECVQDMDHENMFWYRQDPGLGLRLIYFSYDVKMKEKGDIPEGYSVSREKKERFSLILESASTNQTSMYLCASSFPTRDTTYEQYFGPGTRLTVT.

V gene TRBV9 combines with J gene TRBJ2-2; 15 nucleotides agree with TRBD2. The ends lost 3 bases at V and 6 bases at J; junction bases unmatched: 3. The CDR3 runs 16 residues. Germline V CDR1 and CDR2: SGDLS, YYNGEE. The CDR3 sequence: CASSGTSGGAPGELFF. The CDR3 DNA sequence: TGTGCCAGCAGCGGGACTAGCGGGGGGGCCCCCGGGGAGCTGTTTTTT.

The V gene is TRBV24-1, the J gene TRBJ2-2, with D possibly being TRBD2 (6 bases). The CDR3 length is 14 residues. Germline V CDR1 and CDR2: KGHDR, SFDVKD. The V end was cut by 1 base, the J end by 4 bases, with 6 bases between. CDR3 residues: CATSDFSGTGELFF. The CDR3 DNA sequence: TGTGCCACCAGTGATTTTAGCGGCACCGGGGAGCTGTTTTTT.

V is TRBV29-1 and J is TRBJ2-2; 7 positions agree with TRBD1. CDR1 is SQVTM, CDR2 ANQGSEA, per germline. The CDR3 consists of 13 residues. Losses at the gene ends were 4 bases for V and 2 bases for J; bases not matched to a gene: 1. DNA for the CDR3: TGCAGCGTTGGACAGGGTAACACCGGGGAGCTGTTTTTT. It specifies CSVGQGNTGELFF.

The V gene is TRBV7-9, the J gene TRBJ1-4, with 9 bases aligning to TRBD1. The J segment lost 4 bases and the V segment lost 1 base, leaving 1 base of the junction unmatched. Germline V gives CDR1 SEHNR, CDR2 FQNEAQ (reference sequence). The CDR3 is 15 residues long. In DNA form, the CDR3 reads TGTGCCAGCAGCTTAGGGACAGGGGTTAATGAAAAACTGTTTTTT. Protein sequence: CASSLGTGVNEKLFF.

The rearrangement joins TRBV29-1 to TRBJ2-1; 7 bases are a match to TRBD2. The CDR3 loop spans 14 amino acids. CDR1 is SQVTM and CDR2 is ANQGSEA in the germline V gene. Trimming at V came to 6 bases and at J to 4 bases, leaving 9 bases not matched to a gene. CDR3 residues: CSVPSGGGYNEQFF. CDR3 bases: TGCAGCGTCCCTTCCGGGGGAGGGTACAATGAGCAGTTCTTC.

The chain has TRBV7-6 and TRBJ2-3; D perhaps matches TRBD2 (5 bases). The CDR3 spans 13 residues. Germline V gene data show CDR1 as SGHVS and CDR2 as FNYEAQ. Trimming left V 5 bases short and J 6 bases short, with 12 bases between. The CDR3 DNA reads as TGTGCCAGCAGCAAGAGGAGCGGTGATACGCAGTATTTT. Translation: CASSKRSGDTQYF.

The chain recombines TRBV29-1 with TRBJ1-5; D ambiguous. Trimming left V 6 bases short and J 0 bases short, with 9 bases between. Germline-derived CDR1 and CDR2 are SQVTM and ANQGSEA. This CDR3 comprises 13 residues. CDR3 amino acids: CSVETSSNQPQHF. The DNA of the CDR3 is TGCAGCGTCGAGACATCTAGCAATCAGCCCCAGCATTTT.